These 28 T cell receptor beta chains were sequenced from one sample in a study of beta chain features in type 1 diabetes. The sequenced template was cDNA made from the entire isolated RNA. This table comes from immunoSEQ multiplex PCR, and its TCRdb copy is limited to in-frame clones, with some not included. Among about 320,000 clones listed, 12% to 15% were seen once. Input material: central memory CD4+ T cells from blood. All receptors come from a man younger than 40 in good health.

This sequence joins TRBV30 and TRBJ2-2; D is tentatively TRBD1 or TRBD2 (6 bases each). Looked up from germline, CDR1 is GTSNPN and CDR2 is SVGIG (reference sequence). The CDR3 has 15 residues. Trimming removed 2 bases at V and 6 bases at J, with 16 bases between. The CDR3 sequence is CAWSHGGARSGELFF. DNA for the CDR3: TGTGCCTGGAGTCACGGGGGCGCAAGGTCCGGGGAGCTGTTTTTT.

This chain joins TRBV5-6 and TRBJ2-7; weak D call: TRBD2 (6 bases). The CDR3 sequence is 13 residues long. V lost 2 bases, J lost 7 bases, and 13 bases lay in between. Germline CDR1 SGHDT, CDR2 YYEEEE. CDR3 region: CASSFGGRREQYF. CDR3 sequence (DNA): TGTGCCAGCAGCTTCGGGGGTAGGAGGGAGCAGTACTTC. Filled out from reference TRBV5-6 and TRBJ2-7, the complete variable domain reads DAGVTQSPTHLIKTRGQQVTLRCSPKSGHDTVSWYQQALGQGPQFIFQYYEEEERQRGNFPDRFSGHQFPNYSSELNVNALLLGDSALYLCASSFGGRREQYFGPGTRLTVT.

This clone occurred a few times. This CDR3 reads CASSLVGSDGYGYTF. CDR3 in DNA: TGCGCCAGCAGCTTGGTTGGCAGCGATGGCTATGGCTACACCTTC. The chain couples TRBV5-1 to TRBJ1-2; no clear D gene. Germline V gene sequence: CDR1 SGHRS, CDR2 YFSETQ. The CDR3 spans 15 residues. Trimming took off 0 bases at V and 4 bases at J, with 13 bases between the two ends.

This clone showed up many times. This sequence joins TRBV7-2 and TRBJ2-7; 7 positions match TRBD2. Per germline, CDR1 SGHTA and CDR2 FQGNSA. The trim removed 3 bases at V and 5 bases at J, leaving 13 bases unmatched. This CDR3 region has 16 residues. CDR3 coding DNA: TGTGCCAGCAGCTTGGCCATGGGGGGGAACGAACACGAGCAGTACTTC. It specifies CASSLAMGGNEHEQYF.

This clone was counted ten times or more. This rearrangement joins TRBV7-2 to TRBJ2-7; 16 bases match TRBD2. CDR3 length: 16 amino acids. The germline V gene has CDR1 SGHTA and CDR2 FQGNSA. After removal of 5 bases from V and 6 bases from J, the junction contained 7 bases not matched to a gene. The CDR3 DNA follows: TGTGCCAGCAGCCGCCCGGGACTAGCGGGGGGGTTCGAGCAGTACTTC. Protein: CASSRPGLAGGFEQYF.

The CDR3 loop is CASSLDFEPADEQFF. In DNA, the CDR3 is TGTGCCAGCAGCTTAGACTTTGAGCCGGCGGATGAGCAGTTCTTC. V and J are TRBV11-1 and TRBJ2-1; D is ambiguous. With 1 base removed from V and 8 bases from J, the gap between germline ends came to 15 bases. This CDR3 comprises 15 residues. Germline V gene sequence: CDR1 SGHAT, CDR2 FQDESV (reference sequence).

This clone was seen repeatedly, ten times or more. This chain links TRBV7-2 with TRBJ2-1; TRBD2 matches at 11 bases. The CDR3 sequence is 15 residues long. The V and J ends lost 1 base and 7 bases, in that order; junction bases with no gene match: 3. CDR1 and CDR2 from the germline V gene are SGHTA and FQGNSA. The CDR3 protein is CASSLVTSGGNEQFF. The CDR3 DNA reads TGTGCCAGCAGCTTAGTTACTAGCGGGGGTAATGAGCAGTTCTTC.

V gene TRBV29-1 combines with J gene TRBJ1-4, with a possible D match to TRBD1 (5 bases). This CDR3 comprises 15 residues. Trimming cost V 0 bases and J 7 bases, with 15 bases left between them. Per the germline V gene, CDR1 is SQVTM and CDR2 is ANQGSEA. DNA for the CDR3: TGCAGCGTTGAAGATCTAACAGGAATGGGTGAAAAACTGTTTTTT. Translated, it gives CSVEDLTGMGEKLFF.

This clone was seen at least ten times. The V gene is TRBV6-1, the J gene TRBJ1-4; no reliable D call. The CDR3 spans 12 residues. The germline CDR1 and CDR2 sequences are MNHNS and SASEGT. V was clipped by 1 base and J by 14 bases, with 11 bases between them. The CDR3 DNA is TGTGCCAGCAGTGAAGATGGAGGGTTTCTGTTTTTT. Amino acids: CASSEDGGFLFF.

This clone was found a few times. This chain joins TRBV23-1 and TRBJ2-7; D not resolved. TRBV23-1 is given ORF status, its function remaining uncertain. V was pared by 1 base and J by 7 bases, with 20 bases between. This CDR3 comprises 16 residues. This CDR3 is CASSQLESQNSLEQYV. The CDR3 nucleotides are TGCGCCAGCAGTCAATTGGAGAGCCAGAATTCGTTAGAGCAGTACGTC.

Regarding this clone: At one of its ends the junction is not consistent with the germline gene, which may arise from a read error. The chain links TRBV18 to TRBJ1-5; D call uncertain. The germline V gene encodes CDR1 KGHSH and CDR2 LQKENI. CDR3 length: 14 amino acids. The CDR3 DNA sequence: TGTGCCGGCTCACCACAGTATAGCAATCAGCCCCAGCATTTT. This encodes CAGSPQYSNQPQHF.

V gene TRBV19 combines with J gene TRBJ1-5; D might be TRBD1 (6 bases). Trimming shortened V by 5 bases and J by 6 bases, and 8 bases separated the two germline ends. There are 12 residues in the CDR3. Germline CDR1 reads LNHDA; CDR2 reads SQIVND (reference sequence). For the CDR3, the DNA is TGTGCCAGTAGTTACAGGGCTCAGCCCCAGCATTTT. Its protein is CASSYRAQPQHF.

This clone was observed a handful of times. The chain carries TRBV1 and TRBJ2-5; the listed D gene, TRBD1, was not tested against the DNA. TRBV1 is assigned pseudogene status. This CDR3 is built from 15 residues. CDR3 DNA: TGCACCAGCCCCTCGGGACAGGGCCTGGAAGAGACCCAGTACTTC. This sequence encodes CTSPSGQGLEETQYF.

This clone was detected only a few times. This sequence joins TRBV2 and TRBJ2-1, with D maybe TRBD2 (6 bases). Germline CDR1 SNHLY, CDR2 FYNNEI. The CDR3 runs to 13 residues. Trimming removed 0 bases from V and 8 bases from J, with 8 bases in between. Here the CDR3 reads CASSEAEGHEQFF. The CDR3 DNA reads as TGTGCCAGCAGTGAAGCGGAGGGCCATGAGCAGTTCTTC.

The chain joins TRBV19 to TRBJ1-4; D unclear. CDR3 length equals 15 residues. With 6 bases removed from V and 4 bases from J, the gap between germline ends came to 15 bases. Germline loops: CDR1 LNHDA, CDR2 SQIVND (reference sequence). CDR3 sequence (DNA): TGTGCCAGTAGCCATCTGGGGAAGGTTAATGAAAAACTGTTTTTT. Protein sequence: CASSHLGKVNEKLFF.

The V and J genes are TRBV13 and TRBJ1-2; 7 nucleotides line up with TRBD1. J lost 3 bases, V lost 5 bases, and 6 bases had no gene match. Germline V lookup: CDR1 PRHDT, CDR2 FYEKMQ (reference sequence). The CDR3 is 14 residues long. In nucleotides, the CDR3 is TGTGCCAGCAGCCCACGGGACAGCGACTATGGCTACACCTTC. It specifies CASSPRDSDYGYTF. Full variable domain (outside the CDR3, taken from reference TRBV13 and TRBJ1-2): AAGVIQSPRHLIKEKRETATLKCYPIPRHDTVYWYQQGPGQDPQFLISFYEKMQSDKGSIPDRFSAQQFSDYHSELNMSSLELGDSALYFCASSPRDSDYGYTFGSGTRLTVV.

The V and J genes are TRBV5-1 and TRBJ1-1, with D perhaps matching TRBD1 (5 bases). The ends were cut back, 0 bases at V and 1 base at J, with 10 bases in the middle. The CDR3 runs 15 residues. Germline V lookup: CDR1 SGHRS, CDR2 YFSETQ. The CDR3 sequence: CASSLDGAKNTEAFF. The CDR3 DNA sequence: TGCGCCAGCAGCTTGGACGGGGCGAAGAACACTGAAGCTTTCTTT.

This clone came up a few times. The rearrangement joins TRBV18 to TRBJ2-5; D ambiguous. The germline gives CDR1 KGHSH, CDR2 LQKENI. The V and J ends lost 3 bases and 1 base respectively, with 6 bases between them. This CDR3 has 13 amino acids. The CDR3 protein is CASSPQLQETQYF. The CDR3 coding sequence is TGTGCCAGCTCACCCCAACTCCAAGAGACCCAGTACTTC.

This clone showed up just a few times. The chain is built from TRBV27 and TRBJ1-1; D is perhaps TRBD1 (6 bases). The CDR3 totals 17 residues. The germline V and J ends were trimmed by 4 bases and 1 base, with 19 bases remaining between them. Looked up from germline, CDR1 is MNHEY and CDR2 is SMNVEV (reference sequence). CDR3 sequence: CASSSILATQGNTEAFF. CDR3 bases: TGTGCCAGCAGTTCGATCCTCGCGACACAGGGGAACACTGAAGCTTTCTTT.

This clone showed up just a few times. The chain combines TRBV30 with TRBJ2-3; D is unclear. With 4 bases removed from V and 6 bases from J, the gap between germline ends came to 11 bases. Germline V lookup: CDR1 GTSNPN, CDR2 SVGIG (reference sequence). CDR3 length: 12 residues. CDR3 sequence (DNA): TGTGCCTGGACTACTTTGGCCGATACGCAGTATTTT. This encodes CAWTTLADTQYF.

The V call is TRBV6-5, the J call TRBJ1-1; 7 positions agree with TRBD1. V shed 5 bases, J shed 5 bases, and the junction held 11 bases outside the gene matches. Germline CDR1 MNHEY, CDR2 SVGAGI. The CDR3 has 15 amino acids. CDR3 DNA sequence: TGTGCCAGCAGTCCTGGAACAGGGGCGAGGACTGAAGCTTTCTTT. The encoded protein is CASSPGTGARTEAFF.

This chain joins TRBV5-4 and TRBJ2-4; D possibly uses TRBD1 or TRBD2 (5 bases each). The CDR3 length is 14 residues. Deletions cut 3 bases from V and 5 bases from J, with 12 bases between. Germline V gene sequence: CDR1 SGHNT, CDR2 YYREEE (reference sequence). The CDR3 here is CASSSPGTQNIQYF. Written as DNA, the CDR3 is TGTGCCAGCAGCTCCCCAGGGACCCAAAACATTCAGTACTTC.

A few counts support this clone. The V gene is TRBV2, the J gene TRBJ1-1; D unclear. Trimming removed 8 bases at V and 5 bases at J, with 18 bases between. Germline V gives CDR1 SNHLY, CDR2 FYNNEI. CDR3 length: 14 amino acids. Written as DNA, the CDR3 is TGTGCCAGCGCCCCGGGCTCGGTAAATACTGAAGCTTTCTTT. Its translation: CASAPGSVNTEAFF. The entire variable domain, with the rest obtained from reference TRBV2 and TRBJ1-1, is as follows: EPEVTQTPSHQVTQMGQEVILRCVPISNHLYFYWYRQILGQKVEFLVSFYNNEISEKSEIFDDQFSVERPDGSNFTLKIRSTKLEDSAMYFCASAPGSVNTEAFFGQGTRLTVV.

This clone has only a few counts. V gene TRBV27 combines with J gene TRBJ2-7; possible D gene TRBD1, 5 bases. Germline CDR1 reads MNHEY; CDR2 reads SMNVEV (reference sequence). V lost 10 bases, J lost 4 bases, and 20 bases lay in between. The CDR3 is 14 residues long. CDR3 loop: CATREGRVGYEQYF. The CDR3 DNA reads as TGTGCCACCCGAGAAGGCAGGGTCGGGTACGAGCAGTACTTC.

The chain links TRBV5-1 to TRBJ1-1, with 8 bases fitting TRBD1. With V trimmed by 3 bases and J by 1 base, 8 bases remained unmatched. Germline V gene lookup returns CDR1 SGHRS and CDR2 YFSETQ. The CDR3 has 16 amino acids. The CDR3 nucleotides are TGCGCCAGCAGCTACGTAGCAGGGGGCGCGAACACTGAAGCTTTCTTT. This gives the protein CASSYVAGGANTEAFF.

About this clone itself: The sample holds other DNA sequences that translate to the same CDR3. The V call is TRBV7-2, the J call TRBJ2-3; D remains unclear. V lost 5 bases to trimming and J lost 6 bases, with 6 bases between them. Germline V gene sequence: CDR1 SGHTA, CDR2 FQGNSA. The CDR3 has 11 residues. This CDR3 reads CASSPRDTQYF. DNA of the CDR3: TGTGCCAGCAGCCCAAGGGATACGCAGTATTTT.

This clone was seen a few times. The chain recombines TRBV10-3 with TRBJ2-1; tentatively, D is TRBD1 (5 bases). There are 13 residues in the CDR3. The germline CDR1 and CDR2 sequences are ENHRY and SYGVKD. With 6 bases removed from V and 2 bases from J, the gap between germline ends came to 8 bases. The CDR3 region has the DNA TGTGCCATCAGCCAGGGCCCCTACAATGAGCAGTTCTTC. Translating it yields CAISQGPYNEQFF.

As concerns this clone: This same CDR3 is encoded by further DNA sequences in the sample. J is TRBJ2-6 and V is TRBV4-1, with D perhaps TRBD1 (5 bases). Trimming cost V 4 bases and J 0 bases, with 7 bases left between them. Germline V gene sequence: CDR1 MGHRA, CDR2 YSYEKL. The CDR3 is 15 residues long. The CDR3 region has the DNA TGCGCCAGCAGCCCCGGACACTCTGGGGCCAACGTCCTGACTTTC. This gives the protein CASSPGHSGANVLTF.